The 18 T cell receptor beta chains given below trace back to one sample, sequenced in a study of memory CD4+ T cells and cytomegalovirus serostatus (dated by TCRdb to the late 2010s). The receptor library was made with the immunoSEQ multiplex PCR assay. TCRdb carries this immuneACCESS record with in-frame sequences only. Its versions omit some clonotypes, under half of them owing to an unresolved V gene in the studies checked, with the rest unexplained. A total of about 27,000 clones appear in this sample, around 75% of them only once. The ten biggest clones cover over 0.6% of the sample. Single viable CD3+CD4+CD8-CD45RO+ cells were sorted as memory CD4+ T cells on a FACSAria II. The specimen was memory CD4+ T cells from blood. The receptors derive from an adult in good health and CMV-seronegative.

The rearrangement links TRBV5-1 to TRBJ2-1; TRBD1 or TRBD2 may be the D gene (7 bases each). Looked up from germline, CDR1 is SGHRS and CDR2 is YFSETQ. Trimming shortened V by 2 bases and J by 8 bases, and 11 bases separated the two germline ends. The CDR3 runs 13 residues. As DNA, the CDR3 is TGCGCCAGCAGCTTCAGGGGGGGCGATGAGCAGTTCTTC. It translates to CASSFRGGDEQFF. Full variable domain (outside the CDR3, taken from reference TRBV5-1 and TRBJ2-1): KAGVTQTPRYLIKTRGQQVTLSCSPISGHRSVSWYQQTPGQGLQFLFEYFSETQRNKGNFPGRFSGRQFSNSRSEMNVSTLELGDSALYLCASSFRGGDEQFFGPGTRLTVL.

In DNA, the CDR3 is TGCGCCAGCAGCTTGGATGACAGGGGCATGGGTGGCTACACCTTC. Its protein is CASSLDDRGMGGYTF. V is TRBV5-1 and J is TRBJ1-2; 8 bases match TRBD1. The V gene end was trimmed by 0 bases and the J gene end by 7 bases; junction bases not matched to a gene: 8. The CDR3 has 15 amino acids. Germline V gives CDR1 SGHRS, CDR2 YFSETQ.

CDR3 protein: CASSRRDGQETQYF. The CDR3 DNA reads as TGTGCCAGCAGCCGTCGGGACGGACAAGAGACCCAGTACTTC. The rearrangement joins TRBV7-2 to TRBJ2-5; D may match TRBD1 or TRBD2 (5 bases each). Germline V gene data show CDR1 as SGHTA and CDR2 as FQGNSA. The CDR3 spans 14 residues. V dropped 5 bases and J dropped 2 bases, with 12 bases sitting between them.

The chain has TRBV7-9 and TRBJ1-6; no firm D call. V lost 3 bases, J lost 10 bases, and 13 bases lay in between. The CDR3 has 14 amino acids. Germline lookup yields CDR1 SEHNR and CDR2 FQNEAQ (reference sequence). The CDR3 is CASSFPAVGSPLHF. CDR3 nucleotide sequence: TGTGCCAGCAGCTTCCCTGCTGTAGGATCACCCCTCCACTTT.

This clone was seen a few times. The V call is TRBV7-8, the J call TRBJ1-1; possible D gene TRBD1, 6 bases. V shed 8 bases and J shed 3 bases, with 10 bases lying between them. Germline-derived CDR1 and CDR2 are SGHVS and FQNEAQ. The CDR3 runs to 12 residues. The CDR3, as DNA: TGTGCCAGCCGTGGGGGCTACACTGAAGCTTTCTTT. This codes for CASRGGYTEAFF.

Concerning this clone itself: One junction end disagrees with the germline gene, perhaps due to a read error. The V and J genes are TRBV7-7 and TRBJ2-1; D remains ambiguous. CDR3 length equals 13 residues. CDR1 and CDR2 from the germline V gene are SSHAT and FNYEAQ (reference sequence). The chain's CDR3 is CASSLFSENEQFF. The DNA of the CDR3 is TGTGCTAGCAGCTTATTTTCGGAGAATGAGCAGTTCTTC.

The chain couples TRBV19 to TRBJ2-5; maybe TRBD1 (6 bases). V shed 5 bases and J shed 1 base, with 11 bases lying between them. Germline V lookup: CDR1 LNHDA, CDR2 SQIVND (reference sequence). The CDR3 covers 14 residues. CDR3 nucleotides: TGTGCCAGTAGTCCCGACAGGTTCCAAGAGACCCAGTACTTC. It codes for CASSPDRFQETQYF.

The chain couples TRBV9 to TRBJ1-6, with D possibly TRBD1 on 6 matching bases. Germline-derived CDR1 and CDR2 are SGDLS and YYNGEE. This CDR3 is built from 15 residues. V dropped 1 base and J dropped 10 bases, with 15 bases sitting between them. The CDR3 sequence is CASSVFAARGSPLHF. In nucleotides, the CDR3 is TGTGCCAGCAGCGTATTTGCAGCAAGGGGGTCACCCCTCCACTTT. Combining the CDR3 with reference TRBV9 and TRBJ1-6 gives the whole variable domain DSGVTQTPKHLITATGQRVTLRCSPRSGDLSVYWYQQSLDQGLQFLIQYYNGEERAKGNILERFSAQQFPDLHSELNLSSLELGDSALYFCASSVFAARGSPLHFGNGTRLTVT.

The rearrangement joins TRBV7-2 to TRBJ2-7; D is perhaps TRBD2 (7 bases). V lost 5 bases and J 12 bases, leaving 14 bases between the germline ends. CDR1 is SGHTA and CDR2 is FQGNSA in the germline V gene. CDR3 length: 11 amino acids. The CDR3 protein is CASSGGAALYF. Here the CDR3 DNA reads TGTGCCAGCAGCGGGGGGGCGGCTCTGTACTTC.

The chain uses TRBV27 and TRBJ2-7, with a tentative D call TRBD2 (5 bases). V dropped 3 bases and J dropped 2 bases, with 14 bases sitting between them. CDR1 MNHEY and CDR2 SMNVEV come from the germline V gene (reference sequence). The CDR3 has 15 residues. Written as DNA, the CDR3 is TGTGCCAGCAGTTTTCGAGCGGATCGTCCCTACGAGCAGTACTTC. This translates into CASSFRADRPYEQYF.

This clone is a singleton in its sample. The chain recombines TRBV30 with TRBJ1-6; weak D call: TRBD1 (6 bases). V lost 8 bases to trimming and J lost 2 bases, with 19 bases between them. Looked up from germline, CDR1 is GTSNPN and CDR2 is SVGIG (reference sequence). The CDR3 has 16 residues. The CDR3 here is CAVTGLSWTYNSPLHF. In DNA form, the CDR3 reads TGTGCCGTTACAGGGCTTTCATGGACCTATAATTCACCCCTCCACTTT.

V usage is TRBV19 and J usage is TRBJ1-4; 8 nucleotides agree with TRBD1. Losses at the gene ends were 6 bases for V and 7 bases for J; bases not matched to a gene: 10. The germline V gene encodes CDR1 LNHDA and CDR2 SQIVND (reference sequence). The CDR3 length is 15 residues. CDR3 DNA: TGTGCCAGTAGCCCGGCGCAGGGGGCAGGTGAAAAACTGTTTTTT. Translated: CASSPAQGAGEKLFF.

The V call is TRBV6-6, the J call TRBJ1-2; no definite D call. Germline lookup yields CDR1 MNHNY and CDR2 SVGAGI (reference sequence). The CDR3 has 14 amino acids. V dropped 0 bases and J dropped 10 bases, with 15 bases sitting between them. The CDR3 coding sequence is TGTGCCAGCAGTTACTCCCCAGTCAGCGGAATCTACACCTTC. Protein: CASSYSPVSGIYTF.

This chain joins TRBV9 and TRBJ1-3; unclear D gene. Deletions cut 0 bases from V and 4 bases from J, with 5 bases between. In germline, CDR1 is SGDLS, CDR2 YYNGEE. The CDR3 length is 13 residues. This CDR3 reads CASSVAGGNTIYF. The CDR3 nucleotides read TGTGCCAGCAGCGTAGCTGGAGGAAACACCATATATTTT.

The gene calls are TRBV7-9 and TRBJ1-1; a weak D match, TRBD1 (5 bases). The V end lost 4 bases, the J end lost 7 bases, and 13 bases lay between the germline ends. The germline CDR1 and CDR2 sequences are SEHNR and FQNEAQ (reference sequence). The CDR3 contains 13 residues. The CDR3 DNA sequence: TGTGCCAGCAGCTCGGGGGGGAAGAGTGAAGCTTTCTTT. Its protein product is CASSSGGKSEAFF.

The chain is built from TRBV5-6 and TRBJ2-3; 8 nucleotides match TRBD1. Germline V gene lookup returns CDR1 SGHDT and CDR2 YYEEEE. This CDR3 comprises 16 residues. V lost 5 bases to trimming and J lost 0 bases; unmatched junction nucleotides: 8. The CDR3 sequence: CASSRTQGASTDTQYF. The CDR3 nucleotides are TGTGCCAGCAGTCGGACGCAGGGGGCGAGCACAGATACGCAGTATTTT.

The chain couples TRBV7-2 to TRBJ2-1; D perhaps matches TRBD2 (5 bases). V was cut by 0 bases and J by 0 bases, with 6 bases left in between. CDR1 is SGHTA and CDR2 is FQGNSA in the germline V gene. The CDR3 is made up of 15 amino acids. This CDR3 reads CASSLASDSYNEQFF. CDR3 bases: TGTGCCAGCAGCTTAGCTAGCGACTCCTACAATGAGCAGTTCTTC.

This chain connects TRBV10-2 to TRBJ2-2, with TRBD1 matching 10 bases. Germline-derived CDR1 and CDR2 are WSHSY and SAAADI. V trimming: 3 bases; J trimming: 6 bases; junction bases outside the gene matches: 7. The CDR3 length is 16 residues. The CDR3 DNA sequence: TGCGCCAGCAGTGATCACTGGGACAGGGGTTCCGGGGAGCTGTTTTTT. It translates to CASSDHWDRGSGELFF.